This is a list of T cell receptor beta chains from one sample in a study of PD-L1 blockade in urothelial cancer. Produced via immunoSEQ multiplex PCR; TCRdb's table is partial and in-frame only. There are about 87,000 clones in the sample; roughly 84% occur only once, and over 2% lies in the top ten. Sample: PBMCs, taken around atezolizumab (anti-PD-L1) treatment. All receptors derive from a man in his fifties or sixties with urothelial cancer. The CDR3 runs from the conserved cysteine through the conserved F or W. The D gene is left open where the match is weak. Clone size is stated in some rows and not others, as once, few, many or a class when expanded.

d_call,j_call,v_call,clone_size,cdr3_aa,cdr3_nt
NA,TRBJ2-2,TRBV7-7,NA,CASSPRASLAGSGELFF,TGTGCCAGCAGCCCTAGAGCCTCACTCGCGGGCTCGGGGGAGCTGTTTTTT
NA,TRBJ1-1,TRBV21-1,NA,CASSREQGQGTEAFF,TGTGCCAGCAGCCGGGAACAGGGACAGGGGACTGAAGCTTTCTTT
NA,TRBJ2-3,TRBV5-6,NA,CASSLGQFTDTQYF,TGTGCCAGCAGCCTAGGACAGTTCACAGATACGCAGTATTTT
NA,TRBJ2-5,TRBV11-2,few,CASSFWAGNYQETQYF,TGTGCCAGCAGCTTCTGGGCAGGGAATTATCAAGAGACCCAGTACTTC
NA,TRBJ2-3,TRBV29-1,NA,CSVDPQSTDTQYF,TGCAGCGTTGATCCCCAGAGCACAGATACGCAGTATTTT
NA,TRBJ1-3,TRBV6-1,NA,CASLLESWGNTIYF,TGTGCCAGCTTACTGGAGTCGTGGGGAAACACCATATATTTT
NA,TRBJ2-2,TRBV7-2,NA,CASSRWASANTGELFF,TGTGCCAGCAGCCGGTGGGCTAGCGCGAACACCGGGGAGCTGTTTTTT
NA,TRBJ2-1,TRBV21-1,NA,CASSKEVREDEQFF,TGTGCCAGCAGCAAAGAGGTCCGGGAGGATGAGCAGTTCTTC
NA,TRBJ1-1,TRBV7-6,few,CASSLAGLNTEAFF,TGTGCCAGCAGCTTAGCGGGGCTGAACACTGAAGCTTTCTTT
TRBD1,TRBJ1-2,TRBV5-8,NA,CASTRQGRYYGYTF,TGTGCCAGCACCAGACAGGGTAGATACTATGGCTACACCTTC
NA,TRBJ1-5,TRBV18,NA,CASSPRTASNQPQHF,TGTGCCAGCTCACCGAGGACAGCTAGCAATCAGCCCCAGCATTTT
TRBD2,TRBJ2-1,TRBV11-2,NA,CAKWRERSYNEQFF,TGTGCAAAATGGCGGGAGAGGTCCTACAATGAGCAGTTCTTC
NA,TRBJ1-2,TRBV20-1,few,CSAVQGNGYTF,TGCAGTGCTGTACAGGGAAATGGCTACACCTTC
TRBD1,TRBJ1-1,TRBV19,NA,CASSRAPAGGGTEAFF,TGTGCCAGTAGTAGAGCACCAGCAGGGGGTGGAACTGAAGCTTTCTTT
TRBD2,TRBJ2-7,TRBV4-2,NA,CASSQGTSGGLEQYF,TGTGCCAGCAGCCAAGGGACTAGCGGGGGGTTAGAGCAGTACTTC
TRBD2,TRBJ2-1,TRBV19,NA,CASSIAAGGNNEQFF,TGTGCCAGTAGTATTGCAGCGGGAGGAAACAATGAGCAGTTCTTC
NA,TRBJ1-5,TRBV6-4,NA,CASLGLFRTGIINQPQHF,TGTGCCAGCCTTGGGCTATTCCGAACCGGTATTATAAATCAGCCCCAGCATTTT
NA,TRBJ2-7,TRBV6-5,NA,CAASPGGSYEQYF,TGTGCCGCTAGTCCAGGGGGGTCCTACGAGCAGTACTTC
TRBD1,TRBJ1-5,TRBV5-5,NA,CASSLATGFQPQHF,TGTGCCAGCAGCTTGGCGACAGGGTTTCAGCCCCAGCATTTT
NA,TRBJ1-2,TRBV5-6,NA,CASSLKTPRGYHYGYTF,TGTGCCAGCAGCTTAAAAACGCCACGGGGGTACCACTATGGCTACACCTTC
TRBD1,TRBJ1-1,TRBV5-1,NA,CASGTSDRAEAFF,TGCGCCAGCGGCACCAGCGACAGGGCGGAAGCTTTCTTT
NA,TRBJ1-4,TRBV18,few,CASSPRRGRVSNEKLFF,TGTGCCAGCTCACCCCGTCGTGGCCGGGTTTCTAATGAAAAACTGTTTTTT
TRBD1,TRBJ1-4,TRBV5-1,NA,CASSSGTGTEKLFF,TGCGCCAGCAGCTCGGGGACAGGGACTGAAAAACTGTTTTTT
TRBD2,TRBJ2-5,TRBV6-1,few,CASSESRLAGIGETQYF,TGTGCCAGCAGTGAGAGCCGACTAGCGGGGATAGGGGAGACCCAGTACTTC
TRBD2,TRBJ2-1,TRBV9,NA,CASSVVRTSDYNEQFF,TGTGCCAGCAGCGTAGTCCGGACTAGCGACTACAATGAGCAGTTCTTC
NA,TRBJ2-3,TRBV14,NA,CASSRQGSTDTQYF,TGTGCCAGCAGCCGGCAGGGCAGCACAGATACGCAGTATTTT
NA,TRBJ2-3,TRBV6-4,NA,CASSEQGNPQYTQYF,TGTGCCAGCAGTGAGCAGGGTAACCCTCAGTATACGCAGTATTTT
NA,TRBJ2-7,TRBV11-3,NA,CASSPSGDEQYF,TGTGCCAGCAGCCCTTCCGGGGACGAGCAGTACTTC
TRBD2,TRBJ2-5,TRBV30,NA,CAWRSGGIKTQYF,TGTGCCTGGAGATCGGGGGGTATTAAGACCCAGTACTTC
NA,TRBJ2-3,TRBV19,NA,CASSLFGGSTDTQYF,TGTGCCAGTAGCCTCTTTGGGGGGAGCACAGATACGCAGTATTTT
TRBD1,TRBJ2-7,TRBV5-1,NA,CASSLAGTGGSAEQYF,TGCGCCAGCAGCTTGGCCGGGACAGGGGGCAGCGCCGAGCAGTACTTC
NA,TRBJ2-3,TRBV19,NA,CASSWWQSTDTQYF,TGTGCCAGTAGTTGGTGGCAGTCCACAGATACGCAGTATTTT
TRBD1,TRBJ1-2,TRBV5-6,once,CASRRTGNYGYTF,TGTGCCAGCAGAAGGACAGGCAACTATGGCTACACCTTC
NA,TRBJ2-7,TRBV15,once,CATSRDPGYEQYF,TGTGCCACCAGCAGAGATCCGGGCTACGAGCAGTACTTC
NA,TRBJ1-2,TRBV18,NA,CASSPGQAAYGYTF,TGTGCCAGCTCACCGGGACAAGCTGCCTATGGCTACACCTTC